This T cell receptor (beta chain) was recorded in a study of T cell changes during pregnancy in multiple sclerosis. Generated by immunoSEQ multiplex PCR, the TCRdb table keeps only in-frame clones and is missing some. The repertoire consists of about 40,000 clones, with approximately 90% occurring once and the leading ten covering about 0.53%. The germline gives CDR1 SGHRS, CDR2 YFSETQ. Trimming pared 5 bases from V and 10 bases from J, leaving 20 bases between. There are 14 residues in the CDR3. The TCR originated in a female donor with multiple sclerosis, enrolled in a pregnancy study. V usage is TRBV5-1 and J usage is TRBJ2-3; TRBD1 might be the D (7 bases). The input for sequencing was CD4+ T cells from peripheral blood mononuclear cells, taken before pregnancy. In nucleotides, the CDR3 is TGCGCCAGCAGTACGGACAGGACTACTGACTCGCAGTATTTT. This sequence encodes CASSTDRTTDSQYF.